A selection of T cell receptor beta chains follows, all from one sample in a study of cytomegalovirus exposure and HLA in healthy donors. Using immunoSEQ multiplex PCR, the repertoire was profiled, and TCRdb retains in-frame clones only, with some absent. In the table there are 180,000 or so clones, approximately 86% of which are singletons. The sequenced material came from PBMCs. These receptors all come from a young man in good health and CMV-seropositive. Both conserved end residues are part of each CDR3. Fields, in order: CDR3 protein, CDR3 DNA, V gene, clone size, D gene, J gene, CDR3 length. D genes are given only for firm matches. For some rows the clone size is stated as once, few or many, or as a class when expanded; others skip it.

cdr3_aa: CASSLELGNTEAFF
cdr3_nt: TGTGCCAGCAGCTTAGAACTGGGGAACACTGAAGCTTTCTTT
v_call: TRBV6-4
clone_size: .
d_call: .
j_call: TRBJ1-1
cdr3_length: 14

cdr3_aa: CASSPSGTSTDTQYF
cdr3_nt: TGTGCCAGCTCACCAAGCGGGACTAGCACAGATACGCAGTATTTT
v_call: TRBV18
clone_size: .
d_call: TRBD2
j_call: TRBJ2-3
cdr3_length: 15

cdr3_aa: CASSRPENQPSSYNEQFF
cdr3_nt: TGTGCCAGCAGCCGACCGGAGAATCAGCCGAGCTCCTACAATGAGCAGTTCTTC
v_call: TRBV27
clone_size: .
d_call: .
j_call: TRBJ2-1
cdr3_length: 18

cdr3_aa: CASSPLEGQETQYF
cdr3_nt: TGTGCCAGCTCACCATTAGAGGGCCAAGAGACCCAGTACTTC
v_call: TRBV18
clone_size: .
d_call: .
j_call: TRBJ2-5
cdr3_length: 14

cdr3_aa: CSVEEGWTGFNGYTF
cdr3_nt: TGCAGCGTTGAAGAGGGATGGACGGGGTTCAATGGCTACACCTTC
v_call: TRBV29-1
clone_size: .
d_call: .
j_call: TRBJ1-2
cdr3_length: 15

cdr3_aa: CSVGIPGAPTEAFF
cdr3_nt: TGCAGCGTTGGTATCCCAGGGGCCCCCACTGAAGCTTTCTTT
v_call: TRBV29-1
clone_size: .
d_call: .
j_call: TRBJ1-1
cdr3_length: 14

cdr3_aa: CASSLVTGPGGEQYF
cdr3_nt: TGTGCCAGCAGCTTAGTTACAGGACCCGGTGGCGAGCAGTACTTC
v_call: TRBV11-2
clone_size: .
d_call: .
j_call: TRBJ2-7
cdr3_length: 15

cdr3_aa: CASSRLTKRENIQYF
cdr3_nt: TGCGCCAGCAGTCGACTCACAAAACGAGAAAACATTCAGTACTTC
v_call: TRBV10-1
clone_size: .
d_call: .
j_call: TRBJ2-4
cdr3_length: 15

cdr3_aa: CASRPGPTYEQYF
cdr3_nt: TGTGCCAGCAGGCCGGGACCAACCTACGAGCAGTACTTC
v_call: TRBV6-5
clone_size: once
d_call: .
j_call: TRBJ2-7
cdr3_length: 13

cdr3_aa: CASSPQSSYEQYF
cdr3_nt: TGCGCCAGCAGCCCGCAGAGCTCCTACGAGCAGTACTTC
v_call: TRBV4-1
clone_size: .
d_call: .
j_call: TRBJ2-7
cdr3_length: 13

cdr3_aa: CASSYSDARGEKLFF
cdr3_nt: TGTGCCAGCAGTTACTCGGATGCACGAGGAGAAAAACTGTTTTTT
v_call: TRBV6-6
clone_size: .
d_call: .
j_call: TRBJ1-4
cdr3_length: 15

cdr3_aa: CASSKVGSGGHYRNEQFF
cdr3_nt: TGTGCCAGCTCCAAGGTGGGTAGCGGGGGGCACTATCGAAATGAGCAGTTCTTC
v_call: TRBV7-9
clone_size: .
d_call: TRBD2
j_call: TRBJ2-1
cdr3_length: 18

cdr3_aa: CATSRVIWGASGGYEQYF
cdr3_nt: TGTGCCACCAGCAGAGTCATCTGGGGGGCTAGCGGGGGCTACGAGCAGTACTTC
v_call: TRBV15
clone_size: .
d_call: TRBD2
j_call: TRBJ2-7
cdr3_length: 18

cdr3_aa: CASSFGTGYHEQYF
cdr3_nt: TGTGCCAGCAGCTTCGGGACAGGGTACCACGAGCAGTACTTC
v_call: TRBV5-6
clone_size: .
d_call: TRBD1
j_call: TRBJ2-7
cdr3_length: 14

cdr3_aa: CASAMRGYNEQFF
cdr3_nt: TGTGCCAGCGCGATGAGGGGCTACAATGAGCAGTTCTTC
v_call: TRBV5-4
clone_size: .
d_call: .
j_call: TRBJ2-1
cdr3_length: 13

cdr3_aa: CASSPLGTGATTHYGYTF
cdr3_nt: TGTGCCAGCAGCCCATTGGGGACAGGGGCGACCACCCACTATGGCTACACCTTC
v_call: TRBV5-6
clone_size: once
d_call: TRBD1
j_call: TRBJ1-2
cdr3_length: 18

cdr3_aa: CASSPPGGRSEAFF
cdr3_nt: TGTGCCAGCAGCCCCCCGGGGGGCAGGAGTGAAGCTTTCTTT
v_call: TRBV6-6
clone_size: .
d_call: .
j_call: TRBJ1-1
cdr3_length: 14

cdr3_aa: CASSPSLDTEAFF
cdr3_nt: TGTGCCAGCTCACCGTCTTTGGACACTGAAGCTTTCTTT
v_call: TRBV18
clone_size: .
d_call: .
j_call: TRBJ1-1
cdr3_length: 13

cdr3_aa: CASSGTDYNEQFF
cdr3_nt: TGTGCCAGCAGTGGGACGGACTACAATGAGCAGTTCTTC
v_call: TRBV5-6
clone_size: .
d_call: .
j_call: TRBJ2-1
cdr3_length: 13

cdr3_aa: CASSLFGMNQPQHF
cdr3_nt: TGTGCCAGCAGTTTATTCGGGATGAATCAGCCCCAGCATTTT
v_call: TRBV27
clone_size: few
d_call: .
j_call: TRBJ1-5
cdr3_length: 14

cdr3_aa: CASSELGVDGEKLFF
cdr3_nt: TGTGCCAGCAGTGAACTCGGAGTTGATGGTGAAAAACTGTTTTTT
v_call: TRBV2
clone_size: .
d_call: .
j_call: TRBJ1-4
cdr3_length: 15

cdr3_aa: CASSFGGGGETQYF
cdr3_nt: TGTGCCAGCAGTTTTGGGGGAGGGGGAGAGACCCAGTACTTC
v_call: TRBV6-6
clone_size: .
d_call: .
j_call: TRBJ2-5
cdr3_length: 14

cdr3_aa: CASSLARGWTRTTEAFF
cdr3_nt: TGTGCCAGCAGCTTAGCCAGGGGGTGGACCCGGACCACTGAAGCTTTCTTT
v_call: TRBV7-6
clone_size: .
d_call: TRBD1
j_call: TRBJ1-1
cdr3_length: 17

cdr3_aa: CASSAGLNYGYTF
cdr3_nt: TGTGCCAGCAGTGCGGGACTAAACTATGGCTACACCTTC
v_call: TRBV2
clone_size: .
d_call: .
j_call: TRBJ1-2
cdr3_length: 13

cdr3_aa: CASRGSDTDTQYF
cdr3_nt: TGTGCCAGCAGGGGCAGTGACACAGATACGCAGTATTTT
v_call: TRBV13
clone_size: .
d_call: .
j_call: TRBJ2-3
cdr3_length: 13

cdr3_aa: CASSQLDTQYF
cdr3_nt: TGTGCCAGCAGCCAACTAGATACGCAGTATTTT
v_call: TRBV11-2
clone_size: .
d_call: .
j_call: TRBJ2-3
cdr3_length: 11

cdr3_aa: CASSIVAGTNQPQHF
cdr3_nt: TGTGCCAGTAGTATCGTCGCAGGTACCAATCAGCCCCAGCATTTT
v_call: TRBV19
clone_size: .
d_call: .
j_call: TRBJ1-5
cdr3_length: 15

cdr3_aa: CAWSSSGGAWTYNEQFF
cdr3_nt: TGTGCCTGGAGTTCTAGCGGGGGGGCCTGGACCTACAATGAGCAGTTCTTC
v_call: TRBV30
clone_size: .
d_call: TRBD2
j_call: TRBJ2-1
cdr3_length: 17

cdr3_aa: CATGTAYEQYF
cdr3_nt: TGTGCCACCGGGACAGCCTACGAGCAGTACTTC
v_call: TRBV2
clone_size: once
d_call: TRBD1
j_call: TRBJ2-7
cdr3_length: 11

cdr3_aa: CASSQRGMDTGELFF
cdr3_nt: TGTGCCAGCAGCCAGCGAGGGATGGACACCGGGGAGCTGTTTTTT
v_call: TRBV4-2
clone_size: few
d_call: .
j_call: TRBJ2-2
cdr3_length: 15

cdr3_aa: CSVAGAGVFYEQYF
cdr3_nt: TGCAGCGTTGCGGGAGCAGGGGTATTCTACGAGCAGTACTTC
v_call: TRBV29-1
clone_size: .
d_call: .
j_call: TRBJ2-7
cdr3_length: 14